This T cell receptor beta chain came from a study of blood T cell repertoires in COVID-19. Only in-frame clones appear in the TCRdb table, and some are missing; sequencing was by immunoSEQ multiplex PCR. The data contain some 190,000 clones, around nine tenths of them singletons. Per the germline V gene, CDR1 is SGHRS and CDR2 is YFSETQ. Trimming took off 0 bases at V and 3 bases at J, with 7 bases between the two ends. The CDR3 is 14 residues long. The chain is built from TRBV5-1 and TRBJ1-5, with no clear D. This TCR derives from a woman aged 40 to 50 who had recovered from COVID-19. Input material: peripheral blood. The DNA for the CDR3 is TGCGCCAGCAGCTTGGGAGATAACAATCAGCCCCAGCATTTT. Its translation: CASSLGDNNQPQHF.